The present TCR beta chain was sequenced within a study of Graves' ophthalmopathy and Graves' hyperthyroidism. Study-level points and caveats: Discrimination between ophthalmopathy and stable hyperthyroidism by a 13-signature model showed about 86% sensitivity and 70% to 82% specificity.

The CDR3 runs 13 residues. The V and J ends lost 1 base and 7 bases respectively, with 8 bases between them. Germline V lookup: CDR1 SEHNR, CDR2 FQNEAQ (reference sequence). Beta-chain TCR CDR3 regions were amplified from RNA transcripts. Investigators did first-round RT-PCR with HTBI primers, then second-round multiplex PCR. MiXCR was run by TCRdb on the multiplex PCR reads, yielding one entry per CDR3 protein. Here the sample spans roughly 350,000 distinct CDR3 sequences, approximately 17% being singletons. No ophthalmopathy within 18 months of follow-up signified stable hyperthyroidism. This clonotype has a count of ten or more. Its cognate antigen is unknown.

The material sequenced was peripheral blood. The chain couples TRBV7-9 to TRBJ1-5; D is uncertain. The TCR comes from an adult woman with stable Graves' hyperthyroidism. CDR3 nucleotides: TGTGCCAGCAGCTTAGACGGTCAACAGCCCCAGCATTTT. As protein: CASSLDGQQPQHF.